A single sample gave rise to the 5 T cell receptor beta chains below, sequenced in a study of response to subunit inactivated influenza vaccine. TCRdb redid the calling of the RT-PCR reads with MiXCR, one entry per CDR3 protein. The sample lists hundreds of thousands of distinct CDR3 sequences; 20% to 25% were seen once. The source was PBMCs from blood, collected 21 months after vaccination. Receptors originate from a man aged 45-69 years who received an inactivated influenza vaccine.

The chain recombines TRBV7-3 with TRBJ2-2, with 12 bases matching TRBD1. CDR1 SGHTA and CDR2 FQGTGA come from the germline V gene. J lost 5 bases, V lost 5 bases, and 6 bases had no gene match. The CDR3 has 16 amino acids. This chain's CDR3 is CASSAGTGGLTGELFF. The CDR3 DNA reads TGTGCCAGCAGCGCCGGGACAGGGGGCCTAACCGGGGAGCTGTTTTTT.

This CDR3 reads CASSLDVTGELFF. CDR3 sequence (DNA): TGCGCCAGCAGCTTGGATGTGACCGGGGAGCTGTTTTTT. This chain joins TRBV5-1 and TRBJ2-2; no clear D. V gave up 0 bases and J gave up 5 bases, with 5 bases separating them. The CDR3 has 13 residues. Germline V gene data show CDR1 as SGHRS and CDR2 as YFSETQ.

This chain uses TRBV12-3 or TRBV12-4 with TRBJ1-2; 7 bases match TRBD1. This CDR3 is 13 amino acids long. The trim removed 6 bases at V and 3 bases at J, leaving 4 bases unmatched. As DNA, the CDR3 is TGTGCCAGCAGCGAGGGACAGCACTATGGCTACACCTTC. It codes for CASSEGQHYGYTF.

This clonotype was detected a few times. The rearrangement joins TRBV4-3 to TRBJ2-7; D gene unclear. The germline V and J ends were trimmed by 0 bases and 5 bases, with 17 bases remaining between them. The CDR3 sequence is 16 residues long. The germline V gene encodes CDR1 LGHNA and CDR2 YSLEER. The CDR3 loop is CASSQEYSSYVHEQYF. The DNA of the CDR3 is TGCGCCAGCAGCCAAGAGTACAGCTCCTACGTTCACGAGCAGTACTTC.

DNA for the CDR3: TGCGCCAGCAGCCTCCCCGGAGTACGCGAGCAGTACTTC. Protein: CASSLPGVREQYF. The chain combines TRBV4-1 with TRBJ2-7; D gene uncertain. Trimming left V 4 bases short and J 6 bases short, with 13 bases between. The CDR3 is 13 amino acids. CDR1 MGHRA and CDR2 YSYEKL come from the germline V gene.